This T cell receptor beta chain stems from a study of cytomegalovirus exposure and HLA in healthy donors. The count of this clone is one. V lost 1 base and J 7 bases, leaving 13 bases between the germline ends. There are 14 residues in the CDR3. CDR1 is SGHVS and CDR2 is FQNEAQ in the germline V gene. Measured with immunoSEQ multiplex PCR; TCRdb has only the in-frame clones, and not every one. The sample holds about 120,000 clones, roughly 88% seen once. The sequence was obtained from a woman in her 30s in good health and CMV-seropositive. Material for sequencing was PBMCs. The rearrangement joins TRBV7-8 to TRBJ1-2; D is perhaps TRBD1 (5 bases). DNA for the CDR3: TGTGCCAGCAGCTTAGGAACCCCCGGGGGTGGCTACACCTTC. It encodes CASSLGTPGGGYTF.